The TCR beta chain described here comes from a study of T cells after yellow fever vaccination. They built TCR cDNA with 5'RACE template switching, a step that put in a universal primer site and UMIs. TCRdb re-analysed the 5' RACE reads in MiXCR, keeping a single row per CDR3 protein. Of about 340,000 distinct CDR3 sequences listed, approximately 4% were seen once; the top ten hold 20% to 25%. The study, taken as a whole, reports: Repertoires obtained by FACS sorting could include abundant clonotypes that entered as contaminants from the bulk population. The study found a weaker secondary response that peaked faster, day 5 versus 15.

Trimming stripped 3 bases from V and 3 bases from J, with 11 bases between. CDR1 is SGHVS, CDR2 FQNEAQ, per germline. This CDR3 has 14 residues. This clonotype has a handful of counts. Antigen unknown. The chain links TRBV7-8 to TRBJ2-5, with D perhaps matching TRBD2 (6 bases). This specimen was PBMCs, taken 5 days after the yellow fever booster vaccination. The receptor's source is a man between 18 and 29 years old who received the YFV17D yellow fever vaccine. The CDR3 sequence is CASSFGRDEETQYF. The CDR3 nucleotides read TGTGCCAGCAGCTTTGGGCGGGACGAAGAGACCCAGTACTTC.